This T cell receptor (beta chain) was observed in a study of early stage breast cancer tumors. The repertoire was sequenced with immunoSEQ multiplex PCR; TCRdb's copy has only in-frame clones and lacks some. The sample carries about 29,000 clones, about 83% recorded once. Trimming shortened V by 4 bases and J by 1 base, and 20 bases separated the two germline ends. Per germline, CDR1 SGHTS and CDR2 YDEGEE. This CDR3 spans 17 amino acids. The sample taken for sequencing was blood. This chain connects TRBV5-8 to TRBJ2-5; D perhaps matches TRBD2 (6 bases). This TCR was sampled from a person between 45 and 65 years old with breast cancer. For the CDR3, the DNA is TGTGCCAGCAGCACTACGTCCGGGACTCACATCCAAGAGACCCAGTACTTC. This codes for CASSTTSGTHIQETQYF.